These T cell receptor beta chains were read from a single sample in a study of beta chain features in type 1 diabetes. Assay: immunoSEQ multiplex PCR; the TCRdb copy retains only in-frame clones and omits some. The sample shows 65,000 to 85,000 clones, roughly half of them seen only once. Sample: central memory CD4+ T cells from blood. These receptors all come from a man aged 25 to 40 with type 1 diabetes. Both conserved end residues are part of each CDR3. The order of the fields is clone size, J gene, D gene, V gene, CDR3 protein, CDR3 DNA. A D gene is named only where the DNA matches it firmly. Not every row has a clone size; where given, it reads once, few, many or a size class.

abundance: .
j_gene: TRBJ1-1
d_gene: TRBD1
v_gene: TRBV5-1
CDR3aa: CASSGQGALNTEAFF
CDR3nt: TGCGCCAGCAGCGGACAGGGGGCCCTGAACACTGAAGCTTTCTTT

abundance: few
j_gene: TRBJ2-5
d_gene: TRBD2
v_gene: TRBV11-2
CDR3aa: CASSSNSGGAGETQYF
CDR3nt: TGTGCCAGCAGCTCGAATAGCGGGGGGGCCGGCGAGACCCAGTACTTC

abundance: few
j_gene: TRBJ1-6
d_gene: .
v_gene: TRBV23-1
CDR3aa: CARLGQDYNSPLHF
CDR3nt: TGCGCCAGGTTGGGACAAGACTATAATTCACCCCTCCACTTT

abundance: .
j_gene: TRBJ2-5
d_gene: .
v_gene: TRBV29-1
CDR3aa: CSVEVTGFRETQYF
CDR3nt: TGCAGCGTTGAAGTAACAGGGTTCCGGGAGACCCAGTACTTC

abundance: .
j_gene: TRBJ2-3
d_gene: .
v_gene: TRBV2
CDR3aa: CASSPGLQRTQYF
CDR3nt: TGTGCCAGCAGCCCAGGGCTTCAGAGAACGCAGTATTTT

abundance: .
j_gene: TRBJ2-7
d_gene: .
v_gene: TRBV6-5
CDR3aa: CASSYPPQGKEQYF
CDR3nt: TGTGCCAGCAGTTACCCCCCCCAGGGTAAAGAGCAGTACTTC

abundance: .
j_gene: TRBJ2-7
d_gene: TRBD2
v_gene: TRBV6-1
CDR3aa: CASSEAGLAVTYEQYF
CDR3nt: TGTGCCAGCAGTGAAGCGGGACTAGCGGTGACCTACGAGCAGTACTTC

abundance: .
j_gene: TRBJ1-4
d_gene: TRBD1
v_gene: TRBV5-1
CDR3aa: CASSLPDRTATNEKLFF
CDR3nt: TGCGCCAGCAGCTTACCGGACAGGACAGCAACTAATGAAAAACTGTTTTTT

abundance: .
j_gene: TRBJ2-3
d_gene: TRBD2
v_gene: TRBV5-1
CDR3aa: CASSPETSGGYTDTQYF
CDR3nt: TGCGCCAGCAGCCCGGAGACTAGCGGGGGGTACACAGATACGCAGTATTTT

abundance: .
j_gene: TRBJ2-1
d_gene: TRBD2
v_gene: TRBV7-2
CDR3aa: CASSFASGGYNEQFF
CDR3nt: TGTGCCAGCAGCTTCGCTAGCGGGGGATACAATGAGCAGTTCTTC

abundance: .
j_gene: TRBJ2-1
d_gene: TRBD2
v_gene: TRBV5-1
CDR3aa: CASSTSGGGAYNEQFF
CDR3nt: TGCGCCAGCAGCACAAGCGGGGGCGGGGCCTACAATGAGCAGTTCTTC

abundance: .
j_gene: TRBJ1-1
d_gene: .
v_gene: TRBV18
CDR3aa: CASSPVAGSPEAFF
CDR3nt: TGTGCCAGCTCACCCGTCGCAGGGTCTCCTGAAGCTTTCTTT

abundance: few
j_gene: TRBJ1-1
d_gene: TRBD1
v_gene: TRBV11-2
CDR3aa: CASSFSGGQYTEAFF
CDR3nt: TGTGCCAGCAGCTTCTCAGGGGGCCAGTACACTGAAGCTTTCTTT